This T cell receptor beta chain is drawn from a study of blood T cell repertoires in COVID-19. Study summary: Sites across the United States, Italy and Spain contributed samples from acute and convalescent COVID-19.

This clone was seen only once. Sequenced by immunoSEQ multiplex PCR; TCRdb stores in-frame clones only, minus some. This table has fewer than 50,000 clones, 88% appearing once. The clonotype was recovered from a man aged 45-60 years with active COVID-19. Input material: peripheral blood.

The chain's CDR3 is CASSLGAGHEQYF. CDR3 bases: TGTGCCAGCAGCTTAGGGGCGGGCCACGAGCAGTACTTC. The chain couples TRBV11-1 to TRBJ2-7; D is possibly TRBD2 (5 bases). There are 13 residues in the CDR3. Trimming shortened V by 1 base and J by 5 bases, and 9 bases separated the two germline ends. Germline V gene data show CDR1 as SGHAT and CDR2 as FQDESV (reference sequence).